One and the same sample provided the 30 T cell receptor beta chains below, sequenced in a study of shared clonotypes between healthy human individuals. The protocol was immunoSEQ multiplex PCR, while the TCRdb copy is restricted to in-frame clones and leaves out a portion. The table includes millions of clones, more than 80% detected once. The sequenced sample consisted of naive CD4+ T cells from PBMCs. Indicated subset: CD45RA+ positively selected. These receptors originate from a man in his late teens or twenties in good health. Some clones in this sample may be carry-over from other donors' samples.

The chain carries TRBV7-6 and TRBJ2-2, with 12 bases matching TRBD2. V dropped 5 bases and J dropped 4; count of bases not matched to a gene: 5. Germline V gene sequence: CDR1 SGHVS, CDR2 FNYEAQ. The CDR3 is 16 amino acids. The CDR3: CASSAGLAGGTGELFF. As DNA, the CDR3 is TGTGCCAGCAGCGCGGGACTAGCGGGTGGCACCGGGGAGCTGTTTTTT. The variable domain in full, completed from reference TRBV7-6 and TRBJ2-2, reads GAGVSQSPRYKVTKRGQDVALRCDPISGHVSLYWYRQALGQGPEFLTYFNYEAQQDKSGLPNDRFSAERPEGSISTLTIQRTEQRDSAMYRCASSAGLAGGTGELFFGEGSRLTVL.

This clone was counted only a few times. The V gene is TRBV18, the J gene TRBJ1-1, with 7 bases matching TRBD1. This CDR3 spans 14 amino acids. V lost 4 bases and J lost 0; bases outside the gene matches: 2. Germline V gene data show CDR1 as KGHSH and CDR2 as LQKENI. The CDR3 loop reads CASSQQGLNTEAFF. Written as DNA, the CDR3 is TGTGCCAGCTCACAACAGGGGCTGAACACTGAAGCTTTCTTT.

The genes are TRBV27 and TRBJ2-7; unclear D gene. Germline V gives CDR1 MNHEY, CDR2 SMNVEV (reference sequence). Deletions cut 6 bases from V and 0 bases from J, with 9 bases between. The CDR3 is made up of 13 amino acids. CDR3 amino acids: CASSRQVSYEQYF. CDR3 bases: TGTGCCAGCAGCCGGCAGGTCTCCTACGAGCAGTACTTC.

The gene calls are TRBV28 and TRBJ1-3; D is possibly TRBD1 (6 bases). V gave up 4 bases and J gave up 1 base, with 11 bases separating them. Germline assignment: CDR1 MDHEN and CDR2 SYDVKM. The CDR3 length is 15 residues. The DNA of the CDR3 is TGTGCCAGCAGTTCGCAGGGGTCATCTGGAAACACCATATATTTT. Its translation: CASSSQGSSGNTIYF.

V and J are TRBV11-2 and TRBJ2-1, with a tentative D call TRBD1 (5 bases). Germline assignment: CDR1 SGHAT and CDR2 FQNNGV. The CDR3 is 16 residues long. Trimming cost V 1 base and J 3 bases, with 13 bases left between them. CDR3 coding DNA: TGTGCCAGCAGCTTAGTGCGACAGAGCTACTACAATGAGCAGTTCTTC. This encodes CASSLVRQSYYNEQFF.

CDR3 coding DNA: TGTGCCAGCAGTTTTGGGGGGAGAGATACGCAGTATTTT. Translation: CASSFGGRDTQYF. The chain couples TRBV28 to TRBJ2-3, with a weak D call TRBD2 (6 bases). The CDR3 extends over 13 amino acids. The germline V gene encodes CDR1 MDHEN and CDR2 SYDVKM. V was clipped by 3 bases and J by 5 bases, with 9 bases between them. The full variable domain, completed using reference TRBV28 and TRBJ2-3, is DVKVTQSSRYLVKRTGEKVFLECVQDMDHENMFWYRQDPGLGLRLIYFSYDVKMKEKGDIPEGYSVSREKKERFSLILESASTNQTSMYLCASSFGGRDTQYFGPGTRLTVL.

CDR3: CASSLASGSNTGELFF. CDR3 in DNA: TGTGCCAGCAGCTTAGCTTCAGGCTCGAACACCGGGGAGCTGTTTTTT. V is TRBV7-2 and J is TRBJ2-2; D is unclear. This CDR3 contains 16 residues. CDR1 is SGHTA, CDR2 FQGNSA, per germline. Trimming pared 0 bases from V and 0 bases from J, leaving 8 bases between.

The chain couples TRBV29-1 to TRBJ2-3; 7 nucleotides match TRBD2. Looked up from germline, CDR1 is SQVTM and CDR2 is ANQGSEA. The V and J ends lost 5 bases and 0 bases, in that order; junction bases with no gene match: 5. This CDR3 contains 14 residues. The CDR3, as DNA: TGCAGCGTTTCCCCTAGCGGTAGCACAGATACGCAGTATTTT. This sequence encodes CSVSPSGSTDTQYF.

The genes are TRBV18 and TRBJ1-2; 11 nucleotides line up with TRBD1. Per germline, CDR1 KGHSH and CDR2 LQKENI. Trimming cost V 4 bases and J 6 bases; bases outside gene matches: 10. This CDR3 has 16 amino acids. CDR3 bases: TGTGCCAGCTCACAACTTGCCGGGACAGGGGGGAATGGCTACACCTTC. It encodes CASSQLAGTGGNGYTF.

The gene calls are TRBV29-1 and TRBJ2-1; 8 bases fit TRBD1. The germline CDR1 and CDR2 sequences are SQVTM and ANQGSEA. V lost 3 bases, J lost 4 bases, and 5 bases stayed unmatched. CDR3 length equals 14 residues. CDR3 residues: CSVDRTGNYNEQFF. In DNA form, the CDR3 reads TGCAGCGTTGATAGGACAGGGAATTACAATGAGCAGTTCTTC.

The chain uses TRBV4-1 and TRBJ2-5; 8 bases agree with TRBD1. Germline CDR1 MGHRA, CDR2 YSYEKL. Losses at the gene ends were 0 bases for V and 7 bases for J; bases not matched to a gene: 10. The CDR3 covers 16 residues. CDR3 sequence: CASSQDRVGTGGTQYF. As DNA, the CDR3 is TGCGCCAGCAGCCAAGATCGGGTTGGCACAGGGGGGACCCAGTACTTC.

The V gene is TRBV5-1, the J gene TRBJ2-2; 8 bases are shared with TRBD1. Germline V gene data show CDR1 as SGHRS and CDR2 as YFSETQ. V trimming: 6 bases; J trimming: 4 bases; junction bases outside the gene matches: 5. This CDR3 spans 14 amino acids. Here the CDR3 reads CASNQGAGTGELFF. The CDR3 DNA sequence: TGCGCCAGCAACCAGGGGGCGGGCACCGGGGAGCTGTTTTTT.

The J gene is TRBJ1-2, the V gene TRBV28; weak D call: TRBD1 (5 bases). Germline CDR1 is MDHEN and CDR2 is SYDVKM. The CDR3 is 15 amino acids. Trimming removed 6 bases from V and 6 bases from J, with 20 bases in between. The CDR3 is CASSAPGEGRNGYTF. The DNA of the CDR3 is TGTGCCAGCAGCGCACCGGGGGAGGGAAGGAATGGCTACACCTTC.

V usage is TRBV6-5 and J usage is TRBJ1-5; TRBD1 agrees at 9 bases. This CDR3 has 15 amino acids. The ends lost 6 bases at V and 3 bases at J; junction bases unmatched: 6. Germline V lookup: CDR1 MNHEY, CDR2 SVGAGI. CDR3 sequence reads: CASSPTGGVNQPQHF. The CDR3, as DNA: TGTGCCAGCAGCCCCACAGGGGGCGTCAATCAGCCCCAGCATTTT.

Here the CDR3 DNA reads TGTGCCAGCAGCCGCACCGGACTAGCGGCCTACAATGAGCAGTTCTTC. Translated: CASSRTGLAAYNEQFF. This chain connects TRBV7-2 to TRBJ2-1; 10 nucleotides line up with TRBD2. CDR1 and CDR2 from the germline V gene are SGHTA and FQGNSA. This CDR3 comprises 16 residues. With 5 bases clipped from V and 2 bases from J, the junction kept 6 bases outside the gene matches.

The chain uses TRBV29-1 and TRBJ2-7; 10 bases align to TRBD1. Germline CDR1 and CDR2: SQVTM and ANQGSEA. The CDR3 extends over 14 amino acids. Unmatched junction bases numbered 12, after V lost 7 bases and J lost 6 bases. The DNA for the CDR3 is TGCAGCGCCCTTCTCGGGACAGGGGTCGCCGAGCAGTACTTC. This gives the protein CSALLGTGVAEQYF.

Note on this clone: Other nucleotide sequences in the sample specify the same CDR3. The gene calls are TRBV9 and TRBJ1-4; D might be TRBD1 (5 bases). Looked up from germline, CDR1 is SGDLS and CDR2 is YYNGEE. The V end lost 2 bases, the J end lost 8 bases, and 13 bases lay between the germline ends. The CDR3 contains 14 residues. The CDR3 loop is CASSVGQGGEKLFF. The CDR3 bases are TGTGCCAGCAGCGTCGGGCAGGGCGGGGAAAAACTGTTTTTT.

The chain recombines TRBV6-5 with TRBJ1-1, with D unresolved. Germline V gives CDR1 MNHEY, CDR2 SVGAGI. CDR3 size: 11 residues. Trimming cost V 7 bases and J 6 bases, with 9 bases left between them. Here the CDR3 reads CASTWQAEAFF. The CDR3, as DNA: TGTGCCAGCACCTGGCAGGCTGAAGCTTTCTTT.

This clone has just one count. V usage is TRBV5-1 and J usage is TRBJ2-5; a weak D match, TRBD2 (5 bases). CDR3 length: 14 amino acids. V lost 5 bases and J 3 bases, leaving 14 bases between the germline ends. CDR1 and CDR2 (germline): SGHRS, YFSETQ. CDR3 sequence (DNA): TGCGCCAGCAGTTTGAGGGATTGGAAAGAGACCCAGTACTTC. Translation gives CASSLRDWKETQYF.

A word on this clone: It is unclear where the CDR3 begins or ends on the DNA, so no DNA is shown, and the CDR3 is as TCRdb lists it. The V call is TRBV2, the J call TRBJ1-3. The V gene's germline CDR1 is SNHLY and CDR2 FYNNEI. The CDR3 is 17 amino acids in total, end residues counted. CDR3 in amino acids: CVCVPASGDLSGNTIYF.

This clone is a singleton in its sample. The chain joins TRBV19 to TRBJ1-1; D is possibly TRBD1 (6 bases). The CDR3 length is 14 residues. Trimming stripped 7 bases from V and 3 bases from J, with 15 bases between. Germline lookup yields CDR1 LNHDA and CDR2 SQIVND (reference sequence). The CDR3 reads CASTQIGGDTEAFF. In nucleotides, the CDR3 is TGTGCCAGTACCCAAATCGGGGGCGACACTGAAGCTTTCTTT.

As for this clone: Additional DNA sequences in this sample encode the identical CDR3. The chain combines TRBV7-3 with TRBJ2-5; 16 bases agree with TRBD2. This CDR3 has 16 amino acids. Trimming cost V 5 bases and J 5 bases; bases outside gene matches: 5. Germline V gene sequence: CDR1 SGHTA, CDR2 FQGTGA. CDR3 bases: TGTGCCAGCAGCCTCGGGACTAGCGGGAGGGGTGAGACCCAGTACTTC. Encoded protein: CASSLGTSGRGETQYF.

The chain joins TRBV2 to TRBJ1-1; D is perhaps TRBD1 (6 bases). V lost 10 bases to trimming and J lost 0 bases, with 12 bases between them. The length of the CDR3 is 13 residues. Germline V gene sequence: CDR1 SNHLY, CDR2 FYNNEI. This CDR3 is CANQQGMNTEAFF. The CDR3 DNA follows: TGTGCCAACCAACAGGGAATGAACACTGAAGCTTTCTTT.

This clone was detected only once. This CDR3 is CASSGTSSQETQYF. Written as DNA, the CDR3 is TGTGCCAGCAGCGGGACTAGCAGCCAAGAGACCCAGTACTTC. The J gene is TRBJ2-5, the V gene TRBV5-4, with TRBD2 matching 9 bases. J gave up 1 base and V 4 bases, and 2 bases lay outside the gene matches. The CDR3 is made up of 14 amino acids. CDR1 and CDR2 from the germline V gene are SGHNT and YYREEE (reference sequence).

The chain recombines TRBV10-3 with TRBJ2-5; 9 positions agree with TRBD1. There are 13 residues in the CDR3. The V gene end was trimmed by 4 bases and the J gene end by 5 bases; junction bases not matched to a gene: 2. CDR1 ENHRY and CDR2 SYGVKD come from the germline V gene. The CDR3 coding sequence is TGTGCCATCAGTGGGACAGGGGTGGAGACCCAGTACTTC. Translating gives CAISGTGVETQYF.

The gene calls are TRBV5-1 and TRBJ2-6; D remains unclear. The CDR3 is made up of 15 amino acids. Germline-derived CDR1 and CDR2 are SGHRS and YFSETQ. V gave up 3 bases and J gave up 1 base, with 8 bases separating them. CDR3 residues: CASSSLVSGANVLTF. CDR3 DNA: TGCGCCAGCAGCTCCCTGGTATCTGGGGCCAACGTCCTGACTTTC.

A remark on this clone: Different DNA sequences within this sample yield the same CDR3. This chain connects TRBV9 to TRBJ2-7, with TRBD1 as a possible D gene (6 bases). CDR3 length: 13 amino acids. Germline V gives CDR1 SGDLS, CDR2 YYNGEE. The V gene lost 2 bases and the J gene lost 3 bases, with 9 bases spanning the gap. The CDR3 region has the DNA TGTGCCAGCAGCGTTACAGGGAGCTACGAGCAGTACTTC. It codes for CASSVTGSYEQYF.

This chain joins TRBV7-6 and TRBJ2-6; D not certain. CDR1 and CDR2 from the germline V gene are SGHVS and FNYEAQ. The CDR3 consists of 15 residues. Deletions cut 1 base from V and 0 bases from J, with 4 bases between. The CDR3 is CASSLVFSGANVLTF. CDR3 bases: TGTGCCAGCAGCTTAGTCTTCTCTGGGGCCAACGTCCTGACTTTC.

The genes are TRBV10-1 and TRBJ2-7, with 7 positions matching TRBD2. The length of the CDR3 is 10 residues. Germline trimming cut 8 bases from V and 7 bases from J; bases unmatched to any gene: 2. CDR1 is WNHNN, CDR2 SYGVQD, per germline (reference sequence). The CDR3 spells CASVSGEQYF. In DNA form, the CDR3 reads TGCGCCAGCGTTAGCGGGGAGCAGTACTTC.

J is TRBJ1-1 and V is TRBV5-6; D perhaps matches TRBD1 (6 bases). V shed 3 bases and J shed 1 base, with 16 bases lying between them. The CDR3 is 16 residues long. Per the germline V gene, CDR1 is SGHDT and CDR2 is YYEEEE. The CDR3, as DNA: TGTGCCAGCAGCTCCATCTTCAGGGGAAGGAACACTGAAGCTTTCTTT. This gives the protein CASSSIFRGRNTEAFF.